Shown below are 5 T cell receptor beta chains from a single sample sequenced in a study of blood T cell repertoires in COVID-19 (dated by TCRdb to 2020 to 2021). Libraries were made using the immunoSEQ multiplex PCR assay. TCRdb took over this immuneACCESS table, retaining in-frame rearrangements with V and J assigned. Such tables are incomplete; in checked studies, under half of the missing clones stem from an unresolved V gene, and the remainder is unexplained. This sample has a few hundred thousand clones in its table, and 75% to 90% of those were observed once. The ten largest clonotypes hold 1.5% to 2% of the sample. The sample was PBMCs or T cells enriched from blood (not recorded which). These receptors were obtained from a woman aged 50 to 60 who had recovered from COVID-19.

The gene calls are TRBV19 and TRBJ1-3; 7 bases are shared with TRBD1. V lost 5 bases, J lost 0 bases, and 10 bases stayed unmatched. The CDR3 loop spans 17 amino acids. Germline V gives CDR1 LNHDA, CDR2 SQIVND (reference sequence). The CDR3 loop reads CASSLAIRGISGNTIYF. The CDR3 region has the DNA TGTGCCAGTAGTCTCGCCATCAGGGGGATCTCTGGAAACACCATATATTTT.

The chain is built from TRBV27 and TRBJ2-1; 10 bases are a match to TRBD2. Germline V gene sequence: CDR1 MNHEY, CDR2 SMNVEV (reference sequence). V was clipped by 6 bases and J by 4 bases; unmatched bases: 6. The CDR3 is made up of 15 amino acids. The chain's CDR3 is CASSPTSGAYNEQFF. CDR3 in DNA: TGTGCCAGCAGCCCCACTAGCGGGGCTTACAATGAGCAGTTCTTC.

This chain joins TRBV28 and TRBJ1-1, with D uncertain. This CDR3 has 12 amino acids. Germline V gives CDR1 MDHEN, CDR2 SYDVKM. V shed 0 bases and J shed 4 bases, with 3 bases lying between them. CDR3 DNA sequence: TGTGCCAGCAGTTTATGGAGCACTGAAGCTTTCTTT. It translates to CASSLWSTEAFF.

This clone was picked up a small number of times. The chain uses TRBV2 and TRBJ2-1; D perhaps matches TRBD2 (5 bases). The CDR3 consists of 16 residues. Germline loops: CDR1 SNHLY, CDR2 FYNNEI. V lost 6 bases and J 5 bases, leaving 20 bases between the germline ends. CDR3 sequence (DNA): TGTGCCAGCAGCCCTCTCTTGGCTAGCCGAAACAATGAGCAGTTCTTC. Amino acid sequence: CASSPLLASRNNEQFF.

This rearrangement joins TRBV25-1 to TRBJ1-6; D may be TRBD1 (6 bases). This CDR3 region has 15 residues. Germline-derived CDR1 and CDR2 are MGHDK and SYGVNS. V was shortened by 0 bases and J by 8 bases, with 11 bases between the two germline ends. CDR3 region: CASSEYAGEHSPLHF. CDR3 coding DNA: TGTGCCAGCAGTGAATATGCAGGGGAGCATTCACCCCTCCACTTT.